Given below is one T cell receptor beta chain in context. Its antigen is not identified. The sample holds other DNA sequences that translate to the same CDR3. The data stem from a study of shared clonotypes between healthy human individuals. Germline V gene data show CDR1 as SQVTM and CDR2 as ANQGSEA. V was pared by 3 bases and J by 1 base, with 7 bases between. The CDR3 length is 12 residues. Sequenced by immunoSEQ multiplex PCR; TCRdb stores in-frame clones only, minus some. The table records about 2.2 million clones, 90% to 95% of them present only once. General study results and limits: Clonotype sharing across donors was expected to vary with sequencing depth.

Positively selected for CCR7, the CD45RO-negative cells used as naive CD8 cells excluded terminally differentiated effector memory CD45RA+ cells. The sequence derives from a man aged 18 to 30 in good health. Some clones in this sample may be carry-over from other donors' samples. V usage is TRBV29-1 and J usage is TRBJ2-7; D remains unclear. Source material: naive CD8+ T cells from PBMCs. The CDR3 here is CSVEDSSYEQYF. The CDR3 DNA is TGCAGCGTTGAGGATAGTTCCTACGAGCAGTACTTC.